The rows below give T cell receptor beta chains drawn from one sample of a study of T cell repertoires in cytomegalovirus infection. TCRdb itself ran the reads through MiXCR, one entry per CDR3 protein. The sample consists of about 740,000 distinct CDR3 sequences, roughly 30% of them appearing once. What these receptors recognize is not known. The sample here was cultured PBMCs, taken from culture after CMV antigen stimulation. The receptors were gathered from a human donor in good health (CMV status not recorded). Some clones in this sample may be carry-over from other donors' samples. Each CDR3 is given with its conserved first and last residue. A D gene is named only where the DNA matches it firmly. The size of a clone is reported for some rows only, either as once, few or many, or as a class for expanded clones.

CDR3 DNA | CDR3 protein | V gene | CDR3 length | J gene | clone size | D gene
TGTGCCAGCAGCTTAAGCTCTAGCTTGTCAGATACGCAGTATTTT | CASSLSSSLSDTQYF | TRBV7-9 | 15 | TRBJ2-3 | few | .
TGTGCCAGCAGTTTAAGGATTAAGGGTAGCAATCAGCCCCAGCATTTT | CASSLRIKGSNQPQHF | TRBV28 | 16 | TRBJ1-5 | many | .
TGTGCCAGCAGCGCAGGACCCAGGGGATACGAGCAGTACTTC | CASSAGPRGYEQYF | TRBV11-2 | 14 | TRBJ2-7 | few | .
TGTGCCAGTTCCCAGGGGTTCGGTGGCTACACCTTC | CASSQGFGGYTF | TRBV7-6 | 12 | TRBJ1-2 | . | .
TGCAGTGCTAGAGCCAGGGACAGGTATCAGCCCCAGCATTTT | CSARARDRYQPQHF | TRBV20-1 | 14 | TRBJ1-5 | few | TRBD1
TGTGCCACCCAGGACAAGGGGGGAGACGGGGAGACCCAGTACTTC | CATQDKGGDGETQYF | TRBV7-2 | 15 | TRBJ2-5 | many | .
TGTGCCAGCAGCTTAACCTGGGGACAGGTGGGAAACACCATATATTTT | CASSLTWGQVGNTIYF | TRBV7-2 | 16 | TRBJ1-3 | many | TRBD1
TGTGCCAGCAGTGAGAACAGGGAAACCAAAACTAACTATGGCTACACCTTC | CASSENRETKTNYGYTF | TRBV12-3/TRBV12-4 | 17 | TRBJ1-2 | few | .
TGTGCCAGCAGCGTAGCTGTGGGACAGGGTGCGGGAGGGGCCAACGTCCTGACTTTC | CASSVAVGQGAGGANVLTF | TRBV9 | 19 | TRBJ2-6 | few | TRBD1
TGTGCCAGCAGTGAAGGGCCAGCCACCGGGGAGCTGTTTTTT | CASSEGPATGELFF | TRBV6-1 | 14 | TRBJ2-2 | . | .
TGTGCCAGCAGCCCCCTGGATAGGTGGAGAAACACCGGGGAGCTGTTTTTT | CASSPLDRWRNTGELFF | TRBV7-2 | 17 | TRBJ2-2 | . | .
TGTGCCAGCAGTTTTGGGAGGGGCACAGATACGCAGTATTTT | CASSFGRGTDTQYF | TRBV27 | 14 | TRBJ2-3 | many | TRBD2
TGTGCCAGCACCTCCCAGCCGTCTAGCGGGGAAGAGCAGTACTTC | CASTSQPSSGEEQYF | TRBV6-1 | 15 | TRBJ2-7 | . | TRBD2
TGTGCCAGCAGTTCACAGATTGGTGGCGAGCAGTACTTC | CASSSQIGGEQYF | TRBV27 | 13 | TRBJ2-7 | once | .
TGTGCCAGTAGCATTCGGACAGGGTGGAACACTGAAGCTTTCTTT | CASSIRTGWNTEAFF | TRBV19 | 15 | TRBJ1-1 | once | TRBD1
TGTGCCAGCAGCCAGAGGGACAGCCAGAACACTGAAGCTTTCTTT | CASSQRDSQNTEAFF | TRBV7-4 | 15 | TRBJ1-1 | . | TRBD1
TGTGCTAGTGGTTTAGGACAGTTCGGGGGAGAGACCCAGTACTTC | CASGLGQFGGETQYF | TRBV12-5 | 15 | TRBJ2-5 | . | .
TGTGCCAGCAGCTTAGGTTCGTCCCCCGGACAGTCGAGTATTCAGCCCCAGCATTTT | CASSLGSSPGQSSIQPQHF | TRBV11-2 | 19 | TRBJ1-5 | . | .
TGTGCCAGCAGCCGCGGGGGGTTTAGCACAGATACGCAGTATTTT | CASSRGGFSTDTQYF | TRBV7-8 | 15 | TRBJ2-3 | few | TRBD2
TGTGCCAGCAGTTTTTCTATAAGCGGAACCCAAGAGACCCAGTACTTC | CASSFSISGTQETQYF | TRBV7-9 | 16 | TRBJ2-5 | few | .
TGTGCCAGCAGCTTGGAGGCCAGATTGAACACTGAAGCTTTCTTT | CASSLEARLNTEAFF | TRBV5-4 | 15 | TRBJ1-1 | . | .
TGTGCCAGCAGTTTACAGGGTAGCGGGGGGGAAGAGACCCAGTACTTC | CASSLQGSGGEETQYF | TRBV12-3/TRBV12-4 | 16 | TRBJ2-5 | . | TRBD2
TGTGCCAGCAGCTCGCCACAGGGGGCATATACTGAAGCTTTCTTT | CASSSPQGAYTEAFF | TRBV7-9 | 15 | TRBJ1-1 | . | TRBD1
TGTGCCAGCAGCTCCGGACTAGCGGCTGCGAGGGAGCAGTACTTC | CASSSGLAAAREQYF | TRBV27 | 15 | TRBJ2-7 | . | TRBD2
TGTGCCAGCAGCTTAGTAGTCAGTGAAGCTTTCTTT | CASSLVVSEAFF | TRBV7-9 | 12 | TRBJ1-1 | few | .
TGTGCCAGCAGCTACAGGATCAACTATGGCTACACCTTC | CASSYRINYGYTF | TRBV7-8 | 13 | TRBJ1-2 | . | .
TGTGCCAGCAGTGAAGCCGACTATGGCTACACCTTC | CASSEADYGYTF | TRBV2 | 12 | TRBJ1-2 | . | .
TGTGCCAGCAGTGCTCACAATGAGCAGTTCTTC | CASSAHNEQFF | TRBV2 | 11 | TRBJ2-1 | few | .
TGCAGCGTTGATACCGGGGCGCCTTACAATGAGCAGTTCTTC | CSVDTGAPYNEQFF | TRBV29-1 | 14 | TRBJ2-1 | . | .
TGTGCCAGCTCACCCTTGGGGGACGATCAAGCTTTCTTT | CASSPLGDDQAFF | TRBV18 | 13 | TRBJ1-1 | . | .
TGTGCCAGCAGAATACAGGGGACGAACACTGAAGCTTTCTTT | CASRIQGTNTEAFF | TRBV12-3/TRBV12-4 | 14 | TRBJ1-1 | . | TRBD1
TGTGCCAGCAGCCTAACCCCACAGGCCAATTCACCCCTCCACTTT | CASSLTPQANSPLHF | TRBV7-6 | 15 | TRBJ1-6 | many | .
TGTGCCAGCAGTTTATCCGGCCCCTTACGGCCCCAGCATTTT | CASSLSGPLRPQHF | TRBV28 | 14 | TRBJ1-5 | . | .
TGTGCCAGCAGCTTAGCCGGTTTGGACTACGAGCAGTACTTC | CASSLAGLDYEQYF | TRBV7-2 | 14 | TRBJ2-7 | few | .
TGCAGTGCTAGAGATTTGAACCCCTACAATGAGCAGTTCTTC | CSARDLNPYNEQFF | TRBV20-1 | 14 | TRBJ2-1 | once | .
TGTGCCAGCAGCCAAGACCCCGGTCCAGGAACCCAGTACTTC | CASSQDPGPGTQYF | TRBV4-1 | 14 | TRBJ2-5 | . | .
TGTGCCAGCAGCCCGGATTTGGTCTTC | CASSPDLVF | TRBV7-9 | 9 | TRBJ2-1 | . | .
TGTGCCAGCAGCCTCGGACTATTTTTGAGCAATGAGCAGTTCTTC | CASSLGLFLSNEQFF | TRBV7-6 | 15 | TRBJ2-1 | . | .
TGTGCCAGCAGCTTTAGCGGGAGTAGCGGTGAGCAGTTCTTC | CASSFSGSSGEQFF | TRBV7-2 | 14 | TRBJ2-1 | many | TRBD2
TGTGCCAGTAGTATGGGATACCAATACACCTTC | CASSMGYQYTF | TRBV19 | 11 | TRBJ1-2 | few | .
TGTGCCAGCACCCTGAGGGGGACCCTATGGACTGAAGCTTTCTTT | CASTLRGTLWTEAFF | TRBV11-2 | 15 | TRBJ1-1 | . | .
TGCGCCAGCAACAGTGGACAGGGGCCTAATGAAAAACTGTTTTTT | CASNSGQGPNEKLFF | TRBV4-1 | 15 | TRBJ1-4 | few | TRBD1